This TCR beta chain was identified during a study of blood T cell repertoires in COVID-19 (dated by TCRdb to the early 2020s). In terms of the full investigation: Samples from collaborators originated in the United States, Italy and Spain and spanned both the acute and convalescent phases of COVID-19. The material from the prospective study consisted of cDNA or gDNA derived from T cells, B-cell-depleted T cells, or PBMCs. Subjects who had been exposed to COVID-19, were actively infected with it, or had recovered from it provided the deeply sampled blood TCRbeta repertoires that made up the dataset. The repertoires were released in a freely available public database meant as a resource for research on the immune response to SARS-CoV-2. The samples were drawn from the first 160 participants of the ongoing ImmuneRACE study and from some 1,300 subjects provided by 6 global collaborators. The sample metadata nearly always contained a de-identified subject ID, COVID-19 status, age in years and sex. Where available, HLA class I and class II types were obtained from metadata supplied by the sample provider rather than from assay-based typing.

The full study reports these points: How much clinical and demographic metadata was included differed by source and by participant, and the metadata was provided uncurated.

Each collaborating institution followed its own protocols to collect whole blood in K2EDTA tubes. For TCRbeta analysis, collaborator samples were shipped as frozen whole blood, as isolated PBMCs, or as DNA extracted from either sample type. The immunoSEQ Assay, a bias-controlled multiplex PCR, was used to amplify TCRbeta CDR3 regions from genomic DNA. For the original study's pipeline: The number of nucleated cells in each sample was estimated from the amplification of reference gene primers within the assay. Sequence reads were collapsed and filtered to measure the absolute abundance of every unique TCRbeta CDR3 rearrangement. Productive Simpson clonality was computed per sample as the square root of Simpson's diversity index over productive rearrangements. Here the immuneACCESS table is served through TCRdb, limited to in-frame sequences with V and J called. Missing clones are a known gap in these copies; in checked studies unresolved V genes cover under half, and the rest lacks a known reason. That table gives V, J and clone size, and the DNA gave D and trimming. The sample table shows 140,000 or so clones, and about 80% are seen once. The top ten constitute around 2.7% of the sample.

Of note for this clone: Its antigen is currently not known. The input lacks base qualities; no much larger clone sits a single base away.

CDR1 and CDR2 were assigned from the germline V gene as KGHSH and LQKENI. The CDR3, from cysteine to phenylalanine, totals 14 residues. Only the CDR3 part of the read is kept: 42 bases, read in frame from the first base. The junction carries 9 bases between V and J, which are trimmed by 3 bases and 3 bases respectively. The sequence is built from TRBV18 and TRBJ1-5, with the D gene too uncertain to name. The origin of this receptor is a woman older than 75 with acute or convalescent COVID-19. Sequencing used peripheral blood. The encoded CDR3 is CASSPGSYNQPQHF. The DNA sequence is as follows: TGTGCCAGCTCACCTGGGAGTTACAATCAGCCCCAGCATTTT. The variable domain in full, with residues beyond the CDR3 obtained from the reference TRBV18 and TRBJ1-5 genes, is NAGVMQNPRHLVRRRGQEARLRCSPMKGHSHVYWYRQLPEEGLKFMVYLQKENIIDESGMPKERFSAEFPKEGPSILRIQQVVRGDSAAYFCASSPGSYNQPQHFGDGTRLSIL.